In this sample, the clone carrying this T cell receptor beta chain turned up many times. Its antigen is undetermined. RNA transcripts yielded amplified TCR beta CDR3 regions. The library came from an HTBI-primed first-round RT-PCR and a second-round multiplex PCR. MiXCR, applied by TCRdb to the multiplex PCR reads, yields one record per CDR3 protein. The data show over a million distinct CDR3 sequences, less than 45% seen once. Other autoimmune diseases, uncontrolled infections, pregnancy or lactation led to the exclusion of patients. Clinical symptoms, serum thyroxine, TRAb, thyroid ultrasound and orbital computed tomography were relied on for diagnosis. This entry belongs to a study of Graves' ophthalmopathy and Graves' hyperthyroidism. General study findings and limits: Detection in blood was also observed for most expanded thyroid clonotypes above 0.001 frequency. This model predicted ophthalmopathy progression (sensitivity 70.59%, specificity around 72%).

The CDR3 sequence is 16 residues long. V dropped 2 bases and J dropped 0 bases, with 14 bases sitting between them. Germline CDR1 is SGDLS and CDR2 is YYNGEE. This TCR came from an adult man with Graves' hyperthyroidism. This chain connects TRBV9 to TRBJ2-5, with a possible D match to TRBD1 (6 bases). The sequenced sample consisted of peripheral blood or thyroid tissue (not recorded which). CDR3 region: CASSVTPDSDQETQYF. The CDR3 bases are TGTGCCAGCAGCGTCACCCCGGACAGCGACCAAGAGACCCAGTACTTC. Full variable domain (rest looked up from reference TRBV9 and TRBJ2-5): DSGVTQTPKHLITATGQRVTLRCSPRSGDLSVYWYQQSLDQGLQFLIQYYNGEERAKGNILERFSAQQFPDLHSELNLSSLELGDSALYFCASSVTPDSDQETQYFGPGTRLLVL.